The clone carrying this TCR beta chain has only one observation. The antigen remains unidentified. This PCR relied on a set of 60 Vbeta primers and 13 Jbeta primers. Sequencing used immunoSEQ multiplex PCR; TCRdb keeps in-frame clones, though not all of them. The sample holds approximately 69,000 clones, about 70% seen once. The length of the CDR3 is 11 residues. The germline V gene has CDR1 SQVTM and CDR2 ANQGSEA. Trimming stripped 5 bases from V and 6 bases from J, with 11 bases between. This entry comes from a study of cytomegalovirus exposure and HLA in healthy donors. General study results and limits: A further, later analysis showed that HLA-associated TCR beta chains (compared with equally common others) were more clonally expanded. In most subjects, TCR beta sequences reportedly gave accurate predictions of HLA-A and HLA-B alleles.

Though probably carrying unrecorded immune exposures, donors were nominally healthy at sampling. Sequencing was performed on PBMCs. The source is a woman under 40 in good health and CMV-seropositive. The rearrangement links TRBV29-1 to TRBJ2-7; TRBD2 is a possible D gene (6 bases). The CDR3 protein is CSVPWRGEQYF. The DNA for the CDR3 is TGCAGCGTTCCTTGGCGGGGCGAGCAGTACTTC.